These T cell receptor beta chains were read from a single sample in a study of beta chain features in type 1 diabetes. Method: immunoSEQ multiplex PCR; TCRdb's copy keeps in-frame clones and lacks some. This table has fewer than 250,000 clones, approximately 70% appearing once. The source material was naive CD4+ T cells from blood. The receptor set was obtained from a man between 25 and 39 years old in good health. Each CDR3 is given with its conserved first and last residue. A D gene is named only where the DNA matches it firmly. Not every row has a clone size; where given, it reads once, few, many or a size class.

d_call j_call clone_size v_call cdr3_aa cdr3_nt
- TRBJ2-7 - TRBV5-4 CASRGLGPSYEQYF TGTGCCAGCAGGGGATTGGGACCGAGTTACGAGCAGTACTTC
- TRBJ2-7 - TRBV10-3 CAISGESYEQYF TGTGCCATCAGTGGCGAGTCCTACGAGCAGTACTTC
TRBD2 TRBJ2-1 few TRBV4-1 CASSQGLAGGSRYNEQFF TGCGCCAGCAGCCAAGGACTAGCGGGGGGCTCTAGGTACAATGAGCAGTTCTTC
- TRBJ2-3 few TRBV7-2 CASSRGLSTDTQYF TGTGCCAGCTCCCGGGGTCTTAGCACAGATACGCAGTATTTT
- TRBJ1-1 - TRBV5-4 CASSSFIMTEAFF TGTGCCAGCAGCTCCTTCATTATGACTGAAGCTTTCTTT
- TRBJ2-1 - TRBV4-1 CASSQDYNEQFF TGCGCCAGCAGCCAAGATTACAATGAGCAGTTCTTC
- TRBJ2-7 - TRBV2 CASSRDGSYEQYF TGTGCCAGCAGTCGGGACGGATCCTACGAGCAGTACTTC
- TRBJ1-5 - TRBV30 CAWSIGARGREPQHF TGTGCCTGGAGTATAGGAGCCAGGGGAAGGGAGCCCCAGCATTTT
- TRBJ2-1 - TRBV30 CAWSRGGNYNEQFF TGTGCCTGGAGTAGAGGGGGAAACTACAATGAGCAGTTCTTC
TRBD2 TRBJ2-3 - TRBV11-2 CASSLDGTSGTDTQYF TGTGCCAGCAGCTTAGACGGGACTAGCGGCACAGATACGCAGTATTTT
TRBD2 TRBJ2-5 once TRBV30 CAWSRTSGGAETQYF TGTGCCTGGAGCCGGACTAGCGGGGGGGCAGAGACCCAGTACTTC
TRBD2 TRBJ2-5 once TRBV7-7 CASSLAYLASGAETQYF TGTGCCAGCAGCTTAGCGTATTTGGCTAGCGGAGCAGAGACCCAGTACTTC
- TRBJ2-2 once TRBV7-2 CASSLARSTGELFF TGTGCCAGCAGCTTAGCGCGTTCCACCGGGGAGCTGTTTTTT
- TRBJ1-2 - TRBV29-1 CSVEDSGTYGGYTF TGCAGCGTTGAAGATAGCGGGACGTATGGTGGCTACACCTTC
- TRBJ1-3 - TRBV14 CASSPPIGNTIYF TGTGCCAGCAGCCCCCCGATCGGAAACACCATATATTTT
TRBD2 TRBJ2-1 few TRBV30 CAWSVTSERNEQFF TGTGCCTGGAGTGTGACTAGCGAGCGGAATGAGCAGTTCTTC
- TRBJ2-3 - TRBV5-1 CASSLPLGDTQYF TGCGCCAGCAGCCTCCCCTTAGGAGATACGCAGTATTTT
TRBD1 TRBJ1-5 - TRBV7-9 CASSSTGGLQPQHF TGTGCCAGCAGCTCGACAGGGGGGTTACAGCCCCAGCATTTT
TRBD2 TRBJ2-7 - TRBV23-1 CASSHFSTSGGAYEQYF TGCGCCAGCAGTCATTTTTCCACTAGCGGGGGCGCCTACGAGCAGTACTTC
TRBD2 TRBJ2-1 - TRBV6-1 CASSTTSGAGNEQFF TGTGCCAGCAGTACGACTAGCGGGGCCGGGAATGAGCAGTTCTTC
- TRBJ2-7 - TRBV7-9 CASSLKGSYEQYF TGTGCCAGCAGCTTGAAAGGATCCTACGAGCAGTACTTC
- TRBJ2-1 few TRBV11-2 CASSLDGVASSDEQFF TGTGCCAGCAGCTTAGATGGAGTTGCGTCGAGCGATGAGCAGTTCTTC